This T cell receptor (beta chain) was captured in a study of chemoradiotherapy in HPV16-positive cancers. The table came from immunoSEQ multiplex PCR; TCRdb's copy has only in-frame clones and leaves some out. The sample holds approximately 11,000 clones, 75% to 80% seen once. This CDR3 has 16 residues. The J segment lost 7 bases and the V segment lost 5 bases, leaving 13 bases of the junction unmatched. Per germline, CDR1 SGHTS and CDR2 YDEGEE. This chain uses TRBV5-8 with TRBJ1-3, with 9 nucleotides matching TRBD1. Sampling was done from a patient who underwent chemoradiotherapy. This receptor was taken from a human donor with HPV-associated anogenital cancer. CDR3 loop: CASSLTGTGLFNTIYF. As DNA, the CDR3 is TGTGCCAGCAGTCTTACCGGGACAGGGCTTTTTAACACCATATATTTT.